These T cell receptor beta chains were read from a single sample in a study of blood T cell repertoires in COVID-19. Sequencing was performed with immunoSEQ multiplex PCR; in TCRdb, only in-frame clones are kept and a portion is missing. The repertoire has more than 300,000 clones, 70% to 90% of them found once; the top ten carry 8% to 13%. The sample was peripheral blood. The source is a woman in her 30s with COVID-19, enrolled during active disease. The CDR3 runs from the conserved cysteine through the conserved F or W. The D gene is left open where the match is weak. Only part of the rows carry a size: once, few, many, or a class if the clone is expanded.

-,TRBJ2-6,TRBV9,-,CASSAGFLGANVLTF,TGTGCCAGCAGCGCCGGTTTCCTCGGGGCCAACGTCCTGACTTTC
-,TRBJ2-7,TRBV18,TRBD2,CASSHASGFSYEQYF,TGTGCCAGCTCACACGCTAGCGGGTTTTCCTACGAGCAGTACTTC
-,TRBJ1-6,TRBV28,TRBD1,CASSPGQVIYNSPLHF,TGTGCCAGCAGTCCCGGACAGGTGATCTATAATTCACCCCTCCACTTT
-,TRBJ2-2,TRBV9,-,CASSVALAAGELFF,TGTGCCAGCAGCGTAGCACTAGCAGCCGGGGAGCTGTTTTTT
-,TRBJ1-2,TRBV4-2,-,CASSQSQGGGPGGYTF,TGTGCCAGCAGCCAAAGCCAAGGCGGGGGCCCAGGAGGCTACACCTTC
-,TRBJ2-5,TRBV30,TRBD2,CAWSAGRETQYF,TGTGCCTGGAGTGCCGGGAGGGAGACCCAGTACTTC
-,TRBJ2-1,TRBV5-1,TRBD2,CASSLAEDTSGMSYNEQFF,TGCGCCAGCAGCTTGGCCGAGGACACTAGCGGGATGTCCTACAATGAGCAGTTCTTC
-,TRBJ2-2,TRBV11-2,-,CASSSHLARWGSGELFF,TGTGCCAGCAGCTCCCATTTGGCCCGGTGGGGCTCCGGGGAGCTGTTTTTT
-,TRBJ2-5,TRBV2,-,CASGGTVQETQYF,TGTGCCAGCGGGGGGACAGTCCAAGAGACCCAGTACTTC
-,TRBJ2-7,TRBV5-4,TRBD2,CASSYGTTYEQYF,TGTGCCAGCAGCTATGGGACTACCTACGAGCAGTACTTC
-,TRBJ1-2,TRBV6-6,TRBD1,CASNLDRGQGGYTF,TGTGCCAGCAATTTGGACAGGGGGCAAGGTGGCTACACCTTC
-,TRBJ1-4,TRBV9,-,CASSDPAPGLFF,TGTGCCAGCAGCGACCCGGCCCCAGGGCTGTTTTTT
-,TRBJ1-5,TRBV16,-,CASSQSGLNQPQHF,TGTGCCAGCAGCCAATCTGGCCTCAATCAGCCCCAGCATTTT
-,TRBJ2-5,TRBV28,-,CASSWQGLQETQYF,TGTGCCAGCAGTTGGCAGGGCCTACAAGAGACCCAGTACTTC
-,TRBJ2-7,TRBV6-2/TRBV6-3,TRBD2,CASSYSKGGRSYEQYF,TGTGCCAGCAGTTACTCGAAGGGCGGGAGGTCCTACGAGCAGTACTTC
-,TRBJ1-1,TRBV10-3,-,CAIRESGGNTEAFF,TGTGCCATCAGGGAGTCCGGGGGGAACACTGAAGCTTTCTTT
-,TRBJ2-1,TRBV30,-,CAWSWVLTMGQSYNEQFF,TGTGCCTGGAGTTGGGTACTTACTATGGGACAATCCTACAATGAGCAGTTCTTC
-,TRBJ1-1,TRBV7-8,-,CASSLGRNTEAFF,TGTGCCAGCAGCTTAGGCAGGAACACTGAAGCTTTCTTT
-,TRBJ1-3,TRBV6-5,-,CASRTGTGNTIYF,TGTGCCAGCAGAACAGGGACTGGAAACACCATATATTTT
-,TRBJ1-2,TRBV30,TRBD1,CAWSADRGYYGYTF,TGTGCCTGGAGTGCGGACAGGGGCTACTATGGCTACACCTTC
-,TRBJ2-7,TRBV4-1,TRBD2,CASSQLAGELVEQYF,TGCGCCAGCAGCCAGTTAGCGGGAGAATTGGTCGAGCAGTACTTC
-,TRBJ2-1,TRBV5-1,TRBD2,CASSLTSGNSYNEQFF,TGCGCCAGCAGCTTGACTAGCGGGAACTCCTACAATGAGCAGTTCTTC
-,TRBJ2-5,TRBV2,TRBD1,CASSPIQGAETQYF,TGTGCCAGCAGTCCTATACAGGGGGCGGAGACCCAGTACTTC
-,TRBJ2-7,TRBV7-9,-,CASSLGASTYEQYF,TGTGCCAGCAGCCTAGGGGCCAGTACCTACGAGCAGTACTTC
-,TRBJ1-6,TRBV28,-,CASSFRPGNSPLHF,TGTGCCAGCAGTTTTCGGCCAGGGAATTCACCCCTCCACTTT
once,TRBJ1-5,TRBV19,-,CASSPISRGTQHF,TGTGCCAGTAGTCCGATCAGCCGGGGAACCCAGCATTTT
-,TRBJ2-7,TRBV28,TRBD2,CASSPNSGLDYYEQYF,TGTGCCAGCAGTCCAAACTCCGGACTAGACTACTACGAGCAGTACTTC
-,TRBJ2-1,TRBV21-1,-,CASSKTSGNSYNEQFF,TGTGCCAGCAGCAAAACTAGCGGTAACTCCTACAATGAGCAGTTCTTC
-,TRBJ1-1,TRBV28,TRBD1,CASSLWPPDRGDTEAFF,TGTGCCAGCAGTTTATGGCCCCCGGACAGGGGGGACACTGAAGCTTTCTTT
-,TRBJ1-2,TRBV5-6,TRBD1,CASSQISRQGGYGYTF,TGTGCCAGCAGCCAAATTTCCAGACAGGGTGGATATGGCTACACCTTC
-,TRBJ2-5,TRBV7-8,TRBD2,CASSSISGSGLKTQYF,TGTGCCAGCAGCTCCATTAGCGGGAGTGGTCTGAAGACCCAGTACTTC
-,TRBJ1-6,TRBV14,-,CARAGDSPLHF,TGTGCCAGGGCAGGGGATTCACCCCTCCACTTT
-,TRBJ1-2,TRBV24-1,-,CATSDWTVAYGYTF,TGTGCCACCAGTGATTGGACAGTAGCCTATGGCTACACCTTC
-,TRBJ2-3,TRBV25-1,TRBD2,CASSDPGGSPIWYF,TGTGCCAGCAGTGATCCTGGCGGGAGCCCCATCTGGTATTTT
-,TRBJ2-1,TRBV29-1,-,CSVEVLGASYNEQFF,TGCAGCGTTGAAGTCCTAGGTGCGAGTTACAATGAGCAGTTCTTC
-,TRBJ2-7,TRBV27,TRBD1,CASRLLGQGRSYEQYF,TGTGCCAGCCGCCTGTTAGGACAGGGGCGATCTTACGAGCAGTACTTC
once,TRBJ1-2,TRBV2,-,CASSESGGRNNYGYTF,TGTGCCAGCAGTGAATCGGGGGGGCGCAATAACTATGGCTACACCTTC
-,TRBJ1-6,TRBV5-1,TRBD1,CASSWGQGGGSPLHF,TGCGCCAGCAGCTGGGGACAGGGTGGGGGTTCACCCCTCCACTTT
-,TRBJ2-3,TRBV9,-,CASSPTIGIRTDTQYF,TGTGCCAGCAGCCCAACTATCGGGATCCGCACAGATACGCAGTATTTT
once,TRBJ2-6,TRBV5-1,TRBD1,CASSLAVQGHRSGANVLTF,TGCGCCAGCAGCTTGGCCGTACAGGGGCACCGATCTGGGGCCAACGTCCTGACTTTC
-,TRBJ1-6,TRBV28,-,CASMPGGPSNSPLHF,TGTGCCAGCATGCCAGGCGGGCCAAGCAATTCACCCCTCCACTTT
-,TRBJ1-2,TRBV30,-,CAWSVARQTRGYTF,TGTGCCTGGAGCGTGGCTCGTCAGACTCGCGGCTACACCTTC
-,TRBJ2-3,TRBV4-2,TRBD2,CASSQDKTSVLTQYF,TGTGCCAGCAGCCAAGATAAAACTAGCGTACTTACGCAGTATTTT
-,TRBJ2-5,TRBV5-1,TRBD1,CASSIQGSGVTQETQYF,TGCGCCAGCAGTATACAGGGGTCTGGGGTGACTCAAGAGACCCAGTACTTC
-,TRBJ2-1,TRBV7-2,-,CASSPGGSWPQQFF,TGTGCCAGCAGCCCCGGTGGTAGCTGGCCCCAGCAGTTCTTC
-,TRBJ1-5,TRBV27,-,CASSLSAVYQPQHF,TGTGCCAGCAGTTTATCGGCGGTCTATCAGCCCCAGCATTTT
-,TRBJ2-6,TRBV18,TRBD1,CASSPPLGQAGANVLTF,TGTGCCAGCTCACCACCTCTCGGACAGGCTGGGGCCAACGTCCTGACTTTC
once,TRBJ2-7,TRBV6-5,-,CASSYSTGYSYEQYF,TGTGCCAGCAGTTACTCGACGGGGTATTCCTACGAGCAGTACTTC
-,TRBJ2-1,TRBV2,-,CASSLQDNEQFF,TGTGCCAGCAGTCTACAGGACAATGAGCAGTTCTTC
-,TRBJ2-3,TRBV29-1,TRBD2,CSVGGTSGRVDTQYF,TGCAGCGTTGGCGGGACTAGCGGGAGAGTAGATACGCAGTATTTT
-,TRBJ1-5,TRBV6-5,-,CASGYQPQHF,TGTGCCTCAGGGTATCAGCCCCAGCATTTT
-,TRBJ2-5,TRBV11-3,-,CASSRSGPGSEETQYF,TGTGCCAGCAGCAGGTCAGGGCCCGGATCTGAAGAGACCCAGTACTTC
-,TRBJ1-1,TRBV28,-,CASTLLNGAEAFF,TGTGCCAGCACCTTGCTAAACGGAGCCGAAGCTTTCTTT
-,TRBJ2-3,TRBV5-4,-,CASSLDYPDTQYF,TGTGCCAGCAGCTTGGACTACCCCGATACGCAGTATTTT